This T cell receptor (beta chain) was sequenced in a study of T cell responses to AZD1222 COVID-19 vaccine. Points from the study as a whole: Vaccine-associated CD4 TCRs spanned spike, dominant at 160-218 and 743-854. In all cases, repertoires were sampled only after the peak T cell response.

On this clone: Its antigen is currently unknown.

Germline loops: CDR1 SGHRS, CDR2 YFSETQ. This CDR3 spans 14 amino acids. The V and J ends lost 0 bases and 10 bases respectively, with 14 bases between them. Measured with immunoSEQ multiplex PCR; TCRdb has only the in-frame clones, and not every one. This table holds approximately 200,000 clones, roughly nine tenths found once. This receptor was identified in an adult who received the AZD1222 COVID-19 vaccine. Sequenced material: peripheral blood, taken 28 days after the second AZD1222 dose. This chain uses TRBV5-1 with TRBJ2-1, with D uncertain. In DNA form, the CDR3 reads TGCGCCAGCAGCTTGGGGCCCTCCGTCTCGGAGCAGTTCTTC. It codes for CASSLGPSVSEQFF.